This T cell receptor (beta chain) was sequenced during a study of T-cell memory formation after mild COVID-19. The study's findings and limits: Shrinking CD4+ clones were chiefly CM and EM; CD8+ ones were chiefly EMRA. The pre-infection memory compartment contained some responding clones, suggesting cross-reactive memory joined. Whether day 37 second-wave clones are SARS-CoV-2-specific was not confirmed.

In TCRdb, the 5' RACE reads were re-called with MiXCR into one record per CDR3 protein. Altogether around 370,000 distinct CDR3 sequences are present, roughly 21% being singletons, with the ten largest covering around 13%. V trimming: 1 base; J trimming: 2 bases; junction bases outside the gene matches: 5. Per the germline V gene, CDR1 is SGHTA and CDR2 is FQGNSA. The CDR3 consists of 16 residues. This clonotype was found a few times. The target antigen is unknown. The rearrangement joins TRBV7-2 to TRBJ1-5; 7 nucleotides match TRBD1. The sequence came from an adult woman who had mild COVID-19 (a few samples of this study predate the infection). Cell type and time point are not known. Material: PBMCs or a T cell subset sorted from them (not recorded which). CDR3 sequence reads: CASSLGQGSGNQPQHF. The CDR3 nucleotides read TGTGCCAGCAGCTTAGGACAGGGCAGTGGCAATCAGCCCCAGCATTTT.